These T cell receptor beta chains were read from a single sample in a study of blood T cell repertoires in COVID-19. Here immunoSEQ multiplex PCR was the method, and the copy in TCRdb shows in-frame clones only, minus some. The data contain about 300,000 clones, 83% of them seen just once; the ten biggest clones take up over 9%. The sequencing input was peripheral blood. Receptors were obtained from a woman between 45 and 60 years old who had recovered from COVID-19. Both conserved end residues are part of each CDR3. The D gene is left open where the match is weak. Not all rows give a size; the values are once, few, many and, for expanded clones, a class.

j_gene,d_gene,v_gene,abundance,CDR3nt,CDR3aa
TRBJ1-2,TRBD1,TRBV7-9,once,TGTGCCAGCAGCATTACAGGGGGCTCGATCGGCTACACCTTC,CASSITGGSIGYTF
TRBJ1-4,NA,TRBV19,NA,TGTGCCAGTAGCACCCTCGGGGGACTGGCTGAAAAACTGTTTTTT,CASSTLGGLAEKLFF
TRBJ2-5,TRBD2,TRBV9,NA,TGTGCCAGCAGCGCAGGCGTAAGCGGGGGGGCGAATCAAGAGACCCAGTACTTC,CASSAGVSGGANQETQYF
TRBJ2-5,NA,TRBV9,NA,TGTGCCAGCAGCGTAGCTCCTAAAGAGACCCAGTACTTC,CASSVAPKETQYF
TRBJ2-2,NA,TRBV27,few,TGTGCCAGCAGTTTGTCCCTTGCCGGGGAGCTGTTTTTT,CASSLSLAGELFF
TRBJ2-3,NA,TRBV3-1/TRBV3-2,NA,TGTGCCAGCAGTCCCGGGGGATTAATTGGCACAGATACGCAGTATTTT,CASSPGGLIGTDTQYF
TRBJ2-5,TRBD2,TRBV6-1,many,TGTGCCAGCAGTGAAGCTAGCGGGGGGCCAGAGACCCAGTACTTC,CASSEASGGPETQYF
TRBJ1-1,NA,TRBV11-3,once,TGTGCCAGCAGCTTTACAGGTAACACTGAAGCTTTCTTT,CASSFTGNTEAFF
TRBJ1-2,NA,TRBV3-1/TRBV3-2,NA,TGTGCCAGCAGTCCAGGGTTAAACTATGGCTACACCTTC,CASSPGLNYGYTF
TRBJ2-3,NA,TRBV19,NA,TGTGCCAGTAGTATTAATACAGATACGCAGTATTTT,CASSINTDTQYF
TRBJ2-7,NA,TRBV3-1/TRBV3-2,NA,TGTGCCAGCAGCCGCCGGGACATGAGGGAGCAGTACTTC,CASSRRDMREQYF
TRBJ2-5,NA,TRBV3-1/TRBV3-2,NA,TGTGCCAGCAGCCAAAAAAAGAGGGAGACCCAGTACTTC,CASSQKKRETQYF
TRBJ2-7,TRBD1,TRBV7-3,many,TGTGCCAGCAGCACCGCCTACAGGGGTCAGTACTTC,CASSTAYRGQYF
TRBJ1-2,TRBD1,TRBV11-1,NA,TGTGCCAGCAGCGTCGATGGACAGGGAGCTAACTATGGCTACACCTTC,CASSVDGQGANYGYTF
TRBJ2-2,NA,TRBV7-2,NA,TGTGCCAGCAGCTTATCCAGCGGAGCGAACACCGGGGAGCTGTTTTTT,CASSLSSGANTGELFF
TRBJ2-1,NA,TRBV12-3/TRBV12-4,NA,TGTGCCAGCAGTTTAAATTTCCGGCAGTTCTTC,CASSLNFRQFF
TRBJ2-3,TRBD2,TRBV19,NA,TGTGCCAGTACTAGCGGGGGAGATACGCAGTATTTT,CASTSGGDTQYF
TRBJ2-3,NA,TRBV28,NA,TGTGCCAGCAGTATACTAGTAAAGCCAGCCACAGATACGCAGTATTTT,CASSILVKPATDTQYF
TRBJ1-3,NA,TRBV29-1,NA,TGCAGCGGCTTACAGGGTCCTGGAAACACCATATATTTT,CSGLQGPGNTIYF
TRBJ1-6,NA,TRBV30,NA,TGTGCCTGGAGTGCCCAGGGGAATTCACCCCTCCACTTT,CAWSAQGNSPLHF
TRBJ2-2,TRBD2,TRBV7-9,NA,TGTGCCAGCAGCTTTCCGCGCCCGGCCGGGAGGGCCGGGGAGCTGTTTTTT,CASSFPRPAGRAGELFF
TRBJ2-5,TRBD2,TRBV19,NA,TGTGCCAGTAGTGCACCTACCGGGACTAGCCGGAGGTTCGGGTTGACAGAGACCCAGTACTTC,CASSAPTGTSRRFGLTETQYF
TRBJ1-5,TRBD1,TRBV2,NA,TGTGCCAGCAGGCCTCGGACAGGTCTAAATCAGCCCCAGCATTTT,CASRPRTGLNQPQHF
TRBJ2-7,TRBD2,TRBV10-3,NA,TGTGCCATCAGCCTGAGCGGGAGTTTGGCCTACGAGCAGTACTTC,CAISLSGSLAYEQYF
TRBJ1-1,NA,TRBV28,NA,TGTGCCAGCAGTTTCATGAACACTGAAGCTTTCTTT,CASSFMNTEAFF
TRBJ1-1,TRBD1,TRBV9,NA,TGTGCCAGCAGCGCTGAGGGGGCGCCGGGCACTGAAGCTTTCTTT,CASSAEGAPGTEAFF
TRBJ2-5,TRBD1,TRBV5-1,NA,TGCGCCAGCAGCCAGGACAGGGGAGAGACCCAGTACTTC,CASSQDRGETQYF
TRBJ2-7,NA,TRBV21-1,once,TGTGCAGCTCTCGGAGCGGGAGGGGCCTACGAGCAGTACTTC,CAALGAGGAYEQYF
TRBJ1-1,TRBD1,TRBV5-5,NA,TGTGCCAGCAGCTCGGGACAGGACCCTGAAGCTTTCTTT,CASSSGQDPEAFF
TRBJ1-1,TRBD1,TRBV30,NA,TGTGCCTGGAGTTTAACCGGGACAGGGGTAAAAGCTTTCTTT,CAWSLTGTGVKAFF
TRBJ2-7,NA,TRBV21-1,NA,TGTGCCAGCAGCAGACAGCCCCTCTCCTACGAGCAGTACTTC,CASSRQPLSYEQYF
TRBJ2-5,TRBD2,TRBV5-1,NA,TGCGCCAGCAGCTTACTAGCGGGAAAGGAAGAGACCCAGTACTTC,CASSLLAGKEETQYF
TRBJ2-7,TRBD2,TRBV18,NA,TGTGCCAGCTCGTCCGGGACTAGCGGGAGCGAGCAGTACTTC,CASSSGTSGSEQYF
TRBJ1-1,NA,TRBV28,once,TGTGCCAGCAGTTTAAACTGGGGGGAAACTGAAGCTTTCTTT,CASSLNWGETEAFF
TRBJ2-6,TRBD1,TRBV28,NA,TGTGCCAGCAGTTCCAGGAGTGACAGGGGGATTTTTGGGGCCAACGTCCTGACTTTC,CASSSRSDRGIFGANVLTF
TRBJ2-7,NA,TRBV28,NA,TGTGCCAGCGCTTACGGAGGAACCAGGTCCTACGAGCAGTACTTC,CASAYGGTRSYEQYF
TRBJ2-4,NA,TRBV2,NA,TGTGCCAGCAGAGTGTGGGGGGGCGGAGAAAACATTCAGTACTTC,CASRVWGGGENIQYF
TRBJ2-7,TRBD1,TRBV5-1,NA,TGCGCCAGCAGCTCCCAGGGGGCGGAAGAGCAGTACTTC,CASSSQGAEEQYF
TRBJ1-2,NA,TRBV28,NA,TGTGCCAGCAGCCCAGGCAGGGGTTGGGGCTACACCTTC,CASSPGRGWGYTF
TRBJ2-7,NA,TRBV18,NA,TGTGCCAGCTCACCCCCCGACAGGAGTTCCTACGAGCAGTACTTC,CASSPPDRSSYEQYF
TRBJ2-4,TRBD2,TRBV29-1,NA,TGCAGCTCCCCACTAGCGGACCTCACCAAAAACATTCAGTACTTC,CSSPLADLTKNIQYF
TRBJ1-6,TRBD1,TRBV5-1,NA,TGCGCCAGCAGTGAAACCGGGACAGTCAATTCACCCCTCCACTTT,CASSETGTVNSPLHF
TRBJ2-7,NA,TRBV11-2,few,TGTGCCAGCAGCTTAGAGGTCAGGGCAGGCGAGCAGTACTTC,CASSLEVRAGEQYF
TRBJ2-3,TRBD2,TRBV24-1,NA,TGTGCCACCAGTTACCCTAGCGGGGGGAACACAGATACGCAGTATTTT,CATSYPSGGNTDTQYF
TRBJ2-7,TRBD1,TRBV18,NA,TGTGCCAGCTCAGTCGGACAGGGGGGCTCCTACGAGCAGTACTTC,CASSVGQGGSYEQYF
TRBJ2-7,TRBD2,TRBV7-6,many,TGTGCCAGCAGCTTAGGGCGGGGGTACGAGCAGTACTTC,CASSLGRGYEQYF
TRBJ2-2,TRBD2,TRBV2,NA,TGTGCCAGCAGGGGAGGGACTAGCGGAGGGGAGCTGTTTTTT,CASRGGTSGGELFF
TRBJ2-4,NA,TRBV21-1,NA,TGTGCCAGCCCCAGTAAAGGGACTAGCGGAGGTCTAGCCAAAAACATTCAGTACTTC,CASPSKGTSGGLAKNIQYF
TRBJ2-5,NA,TRBV6-2/TRBV6-3,many,TGTGCCAGCAGTTACTCGTTCGGTCTAGCGAACCAAGAGACCCAGTACTTC,CASSYSFGLANQETQYF
TRBJ2-7,NA,TRBV18,NA,TGTGCCAGCTCACCACCTGTGGCTTCCTACGAGCAGTACTTC,CASSPPVASYEQYF
TRBJ1-5,NA,TRBV3-1/TRBV3-2,NA,TGTGCCAGCAGCCAAGCCGGGGGAGGGAAGGTCAATCAGCCCCAGCATTTT,CASSQAGGGKVNQPQHF
TRBJ1-1,TRBD1,TRBV9,NA,TGTGCCAGCAGCGCCCAGGGACAGGGGTCTGAAGCTTTCTTT,CASSAQGQGSEAFF
TRBJ2-3,TRBD2,TRBV5-8,NA,TGTGCCAGCAGCTTGGCATCCAGCGGGGAAATCACAGATACGCAGTATTTT,CASSLASSGEITDTQYF
TRBJ1-1,NA,TRBV6-5,NA,TGTGCCAGCAGTTTCACAGGGAACACTGAAGCTTTCTTT,CASSFTGNTEAFF
TRBJ2-2,NA,TRBV3-1/TRBV3-2,NA,TGTGCCAGCAGCCAGCTTTCGTCTACGGAGCTGTTTTTT,CASSQLSSTELFF